This T cell receptor beta chain came from a study of cytomegalovirus exposure and HLA in healthy donors. In the PCR, 60 Vbeta and 13 Jbeta primers were used. Clones were read by immunoSEQ multiplex PCR, and TCRdb kept only the in-frame ones, dropping some. The repertoire holds around 99,000 clones, with 69% as singletons. Trimming removed 2 bases at V and 6 bases at J, with 7 bases between. Germline V gives CDR1 MNHNY, CDR2 SVGAGI (reference sequence). This CDR3 region has 13 residues. Specimen: PBMCs. The chain has TRBV6-6 and TRBJ1-4; possible D gene TRBD1, 5 bases. The TCR sequence derives from a woman between 70 and 85 years old in good health and CMV-seropositive. CDR3 amino acids: CASSYRRDEKLFF. The CDR3 region has the DNA TGTGCCAGCAGTTACCGCAGGGATGAAAAACTGTTTTTT.